This TCR beta chain was sequenced for a study of cytomegalovirus exposure and HLA in healthy donors (dated by TCRdb to about 2017). Concerning the study at large: An earlier analysis of 587 of the donors reported about 300 Gb of sequence data and around 110 million unique TCR beta sequences obtained from about 200 million T cells. All discovery cohort repertoires had been generated on a single sequencing platform. To predict cytomegalovirus infection status, the study combined high-throughput TCR immunosequencing, statistical association of individual TCRs with disease status, and machine learning. To study patterns of TCR occurrence, a later analysis re-analyzed previously published TCR beta repertoires from hundreds of donors and added high-resolution HLA genotyping. Alongside the repertoire data, information on donor age, sex, ethnicity and CMV serostatus was compiled. The aim of the study was to test whether cataloging public T cell receptors could identify signatures of past pathogen exposure. Rather than drawing on any new phenotypic data, the later analysis identified candidate immune exposures from TCR beta sequences and the way those sequences occurred across donors. HLA typing included class I and class II loci at four-digit resolution. In an earlier analysis of roughly 580 of the donors, high-throughput TCR beta sequencing was used to judge whether each TCR beta V gene segment behaved as functional or pseudogenic. In addition to the first cohort of 650 to 800 subjects, a separate validation cohort of some 120 different subjects was used. A later genetic analysis used genome-wide SNP genotypes for about 60% of the roughly 670 donors, treating that subset as a discovery cohort. Because of strong linkage in the cohort, five DR-DQ haplotypes were treated as single units for association and clustering. Among a few hundred genotyped donors of the cohort, an average of 235,054 unique TCR beta nucleotide sequences were sequenced per donor, 15% to 20% of them non-productive. The number of donors typed differed by locus, with about 629-630 for A, B, C, DRB1 and DQB1, around 500 for DQA1, 600 to 610 for DPA1, and approximately 470 for DPB1. Among the roughly 400 genotyped donors, approximately 76% belonged to the genetic ancestry cluster associated with self-reported Caucasian donors. An early release covering around 630 HLA-typed donors comprised roughly 300 gigabases of sequencing data and tens of millions of unique TCR sequences. The study profiled the T cell repertoires of 550 to 700 subjects by immunosequencing and related them to cytomegalovirus serostatus. Here is what the overall study found, with its caveats: Specific HLA alleles were associated with over 15,000 TCR beta sequences at a false discovery rate of 0.05 in a later analysis. In both the original and validation cohorts, the classifier was reported to diagnose cytomegalovirus status with high specificity and sensitivity. Sequencing depth was assumed to be roughly uniform across donors in the presence/absence analyses, though that assumption may not hold. According to a later genetic analysis, donors in an Asian-associated ancestry cluster had fewer N-insertions in productive TCRs than the roughly 670-donor mean. Most TCR sequences were seen in very few donors, while some public TCRs were found in many individuals. Some IMGT-functional V segments, including TRBV6-2 and TRBV6-3, could not be told apart with the 87-base-pair reads, so those segments were excluded. In a later analysis, most CMV-associated TCR beta chains were found to appear HLA-restricted, with HLA associations seemingly driven largely by CMV exposure. Because HLA typing was unavailable for some donors at each locus, only the typed subset was used in association tests. In vitro tests confirmed that three of the cytomegalovirus-associated TCR beta chains recognize cytomegalovirus antigens. Correlated functional status among segregating V segments might be attributable to linkage disequilibrium, but an unknown experimental factor could not be ruled out. According to a later analysis, parvovirus B19, influenza, CMV and Epstein-Barr virus appeared linked to several top co-occurrence clusters. Only TCR beta chains were sequenced in this cohort, and the absence of alpha or paired-chain data limited detectable features. A group of highly shared sequence variants was considered likely to be a technical artifact of the sequencing pipeline. Compared with equally common non-associated chains, HLA-associated TCR beta chains in a later analysis were more clonally expanded and had lower generation probabilities. CMV serostatus was the only immune exposure information available for the cohort. Strong co-occurrence of HLA alleles, especially DR and DQ, made assigning TCR associations to individual alleles difficult. According to a later analysis, TCR association rates differed among HLA loci, with DRB1 alleles showing the most associated TCRs and HLA-C alleles showing the fewest. In an earlier analysis of about 540 of the donors, most TCR beta V segments were observed in productive rearrangements about 90% or about 30% of the time, broadly matching IMGT annotations. The earlier analysis of fewer than 750 of the donors excluded about 16 rarely observed V segments, including chromosome 9 orphons, because counts were too low. An association between a missense DCLRE1C variant and V-gene and J-gene trimming of TCR beta chains was found in a later genetic analysis and replicated in an independent cohort. In the study, 150 to 200 TCR beta chains were listed as associated with cytomegalovirus. The authors suggested that the approach could potentially be extended to other disease states and immunological phenotypes. A further reported finding was that TCR beta sequences accurately predicted the HLA-A and HLA-B alleles for most subjects in the first cohort.

V drops 8 bases and J drops 0 bases, leaving 19 bases in between. Reading from cysteine to phenylalanine, the CDR3 counts 16 amino acids. The retained sequence is limited to the CDR3, 48 bases, with the frame set at the first base. From the germline V gene, CDR1 is SGHRS and CDR2 is YFSETQ. Library preparation was by the immunoSEQ multiplex PCR assay. The multiplex PCR relied on a mix of 60 forward primers for TCR Vbeta segments and 13 reverse primers for TCR Jbeta segments. The CDR3 region of rearranged TCR beta genes was amplified from genomic DNA with a multiplex PCR assay. On the Illumina HiSeq System, the amplified TCR beta libraries were sequenced as 87-base-pair reads. Concerning the study's data processing: In a later analysis, 70 million to 95 million unique TCR beta chains were counted across the approximately 670 repertoires, and about 10 million of these chains were shared by at least two donors. To remove PCR and sequencing errors, raw reads were error-corrected and collapsed into unique sequences using a nearest-neighbor algorithm that merged closely related sequences. CDR3 sequences were aligned to IMGT reference sequences to assign V, D and J gene segments. Each retained sequence needed at least a six-nucleotide match to both a V gene segment and a J gene segment. A rearrangement counted as productive if the CDR3 had no stop codons and remained in frame with V and J, and every other rearrangement counted as non-productive. CDR3 was defined according to IMGT convention as the region running from the second conserved V-encoded cysteine to the conserved J-encoded phenylalanine. Sequences without an unambiguous match to a single V gene segment were excluded from the earlier analysis of several hundred of the donors. An earlier analysis of 450 to 650 of the donors called V segments functional above 56.7% productive rearrangements and segregating when the between-donor standard deviation exceeded 5%. A statistical classification framework was built to diagnose cytomegalovirus status from the catalog of TCR beta chain sequences. In a later analysis, V and J genes were assigned by comparing TCR nucleotide sequences against IMGT/GENE-DB human TR gene sequences. The TCRdist pipeline was used in a later analysis to assign CDR3 sequences and most-parsimonious VDJ recombination scenarios. In a later analysis, every TCR beta chain was defined by the combination of its CDR3 amino acid sequence and its V-gene family, and reads without a unique V-gene family were dropped. To address suspected cross-contamination and a sequencing artifact, a later analysis removed a few hundred highly shared, low-generation-probability nucleotide sequences. In a later analysis, a clonal expansion index was calculated for each public chain from normalized within-repertoire ranks of inferred template counts. A later analysis computed generation probabilities with a VDJ recombination model fitted to out-of-frame rearrangements, and checked the results against IGoR. Hypergeometric tests were used in a later analysis to score TCR-TCR, TCR-HLA and TCR-CMV co-occurrence, with a repertoire-size bias correction applied to the TCR pairs. False discovery rates were estimated in a later analysis by permuting HLA or CMV assignments 20 times. A later analysis grouped co-occurring TCRs with DBSCAN, adding TCRdist sequence similarity when clustering within HLA-allele-positive subsets. Repertoires with fewer than 30,000 or more than 120,000 public chains were left out of co-occurrence clustering, as were five repertoires with anomalous nucleotide sharing. Entries here come from immuneACCESS through TCRdb and include only in-frame sequences with V and J called. Some clones fail to appear in such tables; in the studies checked, an unresolved V gene covers under half of the shortfall, and the cause of the remainder is unknown. That table furnishes V, J and clone size, whereas the DNA furnished D and trimming. This sample is represented by about 200,000 clones; around 73% of them were singletons. Of the sample, less than 4.5% falls within the top ten clones.

In total, approximately 700 healthy bone marrow donors made up the cohort. Cohort members were all nominally healthy when sampled, although unrecorded immune exposures were likely present. The donor tested CMV seronegative and was one of the 352 seronegative cohort members. Every donor gave a peripheral blood sample, and the peripheral blood mononuclear cells from that sample were used for TCR beta sequencing. Genomic DNA was extracted from the blood cell samples with the Qiagen DNeasy Blood Extraction Kit. As for this clone: Its antigen is unknown. Per-base quality was not reported, and no clone a single base away is much larger than it.

The rearrangement joined TRBV5-1 to TRBJ2-3; the D gene cannot be resolved reliably. The receptor comes from a male donor in good health and CMV-seronegative. The specimen sequenced was PBMCs. The DNA reads TGCGCCAGTGGGCTTCGCGATCCTACTAGCACAGATACGCAGTATTTT. Its translation is CASGLRDPTSTDTQYF.